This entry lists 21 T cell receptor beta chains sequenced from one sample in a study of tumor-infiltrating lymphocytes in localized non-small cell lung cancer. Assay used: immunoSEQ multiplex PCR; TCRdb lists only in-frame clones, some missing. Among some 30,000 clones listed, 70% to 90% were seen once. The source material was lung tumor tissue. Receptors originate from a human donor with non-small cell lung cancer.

The CDR3 is CASSGHGVQGAEAFF. CDR3 in DNA: TGTGCCAGCAGTGGTCACGGGGTACAGGGGGCTGAAGCTTTCTTT. The chain links TRBV6-5 to TRBJ1-1; 8 bases align to TRBD1. Germline loops: CDR1 MNHEY, CDR2 SVGAGI. The CDR3 consists of 15 residues. Trimming removed 5 bases from V and 6 bases from J; junction bases left unmatched: 11.

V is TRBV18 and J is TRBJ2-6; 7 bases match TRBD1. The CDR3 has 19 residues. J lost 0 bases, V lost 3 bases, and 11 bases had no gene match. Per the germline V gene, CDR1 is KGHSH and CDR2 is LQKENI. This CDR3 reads CASSPWPGTVTSGANVLTF. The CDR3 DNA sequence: TGTGCCAGCTCACCCTGGCCCGGGACAGTAACCTCTGGGGCCAACGTCCTGACTTTC.

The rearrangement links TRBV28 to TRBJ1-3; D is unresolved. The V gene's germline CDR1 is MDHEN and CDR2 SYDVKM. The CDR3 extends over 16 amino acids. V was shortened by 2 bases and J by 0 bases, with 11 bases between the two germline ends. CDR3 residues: CASSLDFGSSGNTIYF. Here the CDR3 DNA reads TGTGCCAGCAGTTTAGATTTTGGTTCCTCTGGAAACACCATATATTTT.

The CDR3 nucleotides are TGTGCCAGCAGCAGTAGCGGGGGGGAGAACATTCAGTACTTC. It yields the protein CASSSSGGENIQYF. This chain joins TRBV6-6 and TRBJ2-4; 11 bases align to TRBD2. This CDR3 region has 14 residues. The germline CDR1 and CDR2 sequences are MNHNY and SVGAGI (reference sequence). Losses at the gene ends were 6 bases for V and 7 bases for J; bases not matched to a gene: 5.

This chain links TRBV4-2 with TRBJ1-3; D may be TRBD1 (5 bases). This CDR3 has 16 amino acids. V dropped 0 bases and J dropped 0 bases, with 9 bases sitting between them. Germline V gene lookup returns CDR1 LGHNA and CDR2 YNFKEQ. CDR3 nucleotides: TGTGCCAGCAGCCAAGAAAGGGGTCGCTCTGGAAACACCATATATTTT. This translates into CASSQERGRSGNTIYF.

CDR3 bases: TGTGCCAGCAGTGAAGCGGGACTACTCACCTACGAGCAGTACTTC. Translating it yields CASSEAGLLTYEQYF. The chain is built from TRBV2 and TRBJ2-7; TRBD2 matches at 7 bases. Germline CDR1 and CDR2: SNHLY and FYNNEI. CDR3 size: 15 residues. J gave up 2 bases and V 0 bases, and 4 bases lay outside the gene matches.

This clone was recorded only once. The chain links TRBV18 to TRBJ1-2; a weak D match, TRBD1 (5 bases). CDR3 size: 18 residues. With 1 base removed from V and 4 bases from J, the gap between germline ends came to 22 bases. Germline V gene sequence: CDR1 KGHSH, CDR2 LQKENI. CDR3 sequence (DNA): TGTGCCAGCTCACCACTTCAGGGTGCTTCACCGCGGGGCTATGGCTACACCTTC. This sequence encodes CASSPLQGASPRGYGYTF. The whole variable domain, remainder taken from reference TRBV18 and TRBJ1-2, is NAGVMQNPRHLVRRRGQEARLRCSPMKGHSHVYWYRQLPEEGLKFMVYLQKENIIDESGMPKERFSAEFPKEGPSILRIQQVVRGDSAAYFCASSPLQGASPRGYGYTFGSGTRLTVV.

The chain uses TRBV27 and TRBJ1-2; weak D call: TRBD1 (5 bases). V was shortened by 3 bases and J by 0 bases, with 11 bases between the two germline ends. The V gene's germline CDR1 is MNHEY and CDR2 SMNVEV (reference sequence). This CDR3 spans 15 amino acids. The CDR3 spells CASSFSRQTNYGYTF. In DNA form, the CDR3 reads TGTGCCAGCAGTTTCTCGCGACAGACTAACTATGGCTACACCTTC.

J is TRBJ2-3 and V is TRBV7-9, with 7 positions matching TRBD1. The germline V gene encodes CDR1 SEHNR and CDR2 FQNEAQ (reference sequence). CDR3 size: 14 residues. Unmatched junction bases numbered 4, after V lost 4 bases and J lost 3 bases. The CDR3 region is CASSWDSPTDTQYF. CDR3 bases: TGTGCCAGCAGCTGGGACAGCCCAACAGATACGCAGTATTTT.

CDR3 coding DNA: TGTGCCAGCAGTGACATCGTAATGGATGAGCAGTTCTTC. Translated, it gives CASSDIVMDEQFF. The rearrangement joins TRBV6-1 to TRBJ2-1; D is uncertain. CDR1 is MNHNS, CDR2 SASEGT, per germline. The CDR3 extends over 13 amino acids. Trimming took off 3 bases at V and 8 bases at J, with 11 bases between the two ends.

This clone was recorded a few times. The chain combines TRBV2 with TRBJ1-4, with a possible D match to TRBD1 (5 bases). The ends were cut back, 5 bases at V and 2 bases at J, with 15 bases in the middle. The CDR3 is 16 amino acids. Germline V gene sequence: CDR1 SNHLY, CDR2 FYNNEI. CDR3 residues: CASSRALGVTNEKLFF. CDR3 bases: TGTGCCAGCAGTCGGGCCTTAGGGGTTACTAATGAAAAACTGTTTTTT.

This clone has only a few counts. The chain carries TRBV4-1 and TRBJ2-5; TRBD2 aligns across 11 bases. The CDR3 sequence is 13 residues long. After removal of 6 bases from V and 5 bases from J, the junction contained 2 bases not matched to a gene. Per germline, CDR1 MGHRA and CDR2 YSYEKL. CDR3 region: CASRRTSGETQYF. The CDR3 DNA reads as TGCGCCAGCAGGAGGACTAGCGGGGAGACCCAGTACTTC.

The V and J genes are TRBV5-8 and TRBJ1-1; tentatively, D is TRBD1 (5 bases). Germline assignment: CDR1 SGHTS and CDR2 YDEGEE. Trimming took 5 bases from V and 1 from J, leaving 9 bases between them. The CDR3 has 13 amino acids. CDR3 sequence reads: CASRLQANTEAFF. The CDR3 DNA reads TGTGCCAGCAGATTACAGGCGAACACTGAAGCTTTCTTT.

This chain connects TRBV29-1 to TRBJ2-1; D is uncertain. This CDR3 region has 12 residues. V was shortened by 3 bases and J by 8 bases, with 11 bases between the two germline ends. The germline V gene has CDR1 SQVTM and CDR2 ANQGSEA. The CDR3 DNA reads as TGCAGCGTTGATCTGGGTGGCGATGAGCAGTTCTTC. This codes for CSVDLGGDEQFF.

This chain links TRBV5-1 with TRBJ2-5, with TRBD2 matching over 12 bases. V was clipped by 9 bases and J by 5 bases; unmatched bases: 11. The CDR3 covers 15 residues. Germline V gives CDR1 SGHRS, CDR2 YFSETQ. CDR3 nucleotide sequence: TGCGCCACGCGGGAAACCGGGACTAGCGGGGAGACCCAGTACTTC. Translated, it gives CATRETGTSGETQYF.

The CDR3, as DNA: TGTGCCTGGAGTGGTCCAGCCGGGGAGACCCAGTACTTC. Translation gives CAWSGPAGETQYF. The V gene is TRBV30, the J gene TRBJ2-5; D is ambiguous. The CDR3 is made up of 13 amino acids. The germline V and J ends were trimmed by 1 base and 5 bases, with 11 bases remaining between them. CDR1 and CDR2 from the germline V gene are GTSNPN and SVGIG (reference sequence).

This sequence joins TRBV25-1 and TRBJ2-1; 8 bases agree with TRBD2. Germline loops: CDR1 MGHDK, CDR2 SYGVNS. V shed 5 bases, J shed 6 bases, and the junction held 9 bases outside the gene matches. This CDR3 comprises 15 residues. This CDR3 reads CASSSTGGPVNEQFF. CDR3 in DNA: TGTGCCAGCAGTTCTACGGGGGGGCCGGTCAATGAGCAGTTCTTC.

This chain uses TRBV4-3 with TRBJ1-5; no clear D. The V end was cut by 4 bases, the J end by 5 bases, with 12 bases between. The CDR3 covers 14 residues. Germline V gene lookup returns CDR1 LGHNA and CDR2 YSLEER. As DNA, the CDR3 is TGCGCCAGCAGCCCACAATGGGAGGATCAGCCCCAGCATTTT. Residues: CASSPQWEDQPQHF.

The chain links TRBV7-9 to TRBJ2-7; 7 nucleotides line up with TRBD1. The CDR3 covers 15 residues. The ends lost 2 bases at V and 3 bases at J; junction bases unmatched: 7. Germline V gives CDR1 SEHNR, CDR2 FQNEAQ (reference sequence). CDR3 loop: CASSLLVTGNYEQYF. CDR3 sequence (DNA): TGTGCCAGCAGCTTACTGGTGACAGGGAACTACGAGCAGTACTTC.

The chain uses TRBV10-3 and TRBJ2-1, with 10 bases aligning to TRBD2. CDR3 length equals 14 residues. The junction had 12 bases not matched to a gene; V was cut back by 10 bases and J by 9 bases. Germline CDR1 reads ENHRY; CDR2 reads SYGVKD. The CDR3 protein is CATLYLGTSAEQFF. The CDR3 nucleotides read TGTGCCACCTTATACCTTGGGACTAGCGCTGAGCAGTTCTTC.

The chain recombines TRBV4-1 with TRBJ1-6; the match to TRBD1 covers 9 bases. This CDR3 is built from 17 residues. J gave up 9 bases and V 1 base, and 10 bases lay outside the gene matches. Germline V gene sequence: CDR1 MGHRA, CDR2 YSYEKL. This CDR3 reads CASSQARSGQGPSPLHF. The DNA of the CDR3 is TGCGCCAGCAGCCAAGCCCGCTCGGGACAGGGTCCTTCACCCCTCCACTTT.